The T cell receptor (beta chain) described here comes from a study of neoadjuvant anti-PD-1 for oral cavity cancer. Overall study: Before surgery, most patients got three to four biweekly 3 mg/kg nivolumab doses. Study outcomes and limitations: After neoadjuvant nivolumab, PBMC T cell clonality was significantly higher in non-responders than responders.

As to time point: after neoadjuvant nivolumab, at surgical resection. Blood cells were analyzed directly, without culture or expansion. With regard to this clone: Its target is not known.

The CDR3 covers 13 residues. The V gene lost 3 bases and the J gene lost 5 bases, with 10 bases spanning the gap. Germline V lookup: CDR1 KGHSH, CDR2 LQKENI. The table came from immunoSEQ multiplex PCR; TCRdb's copy has only in-frame clones and leaves some out. The repertoire consists of some 31,000 clones, with about 80% occurring once and the leading ten covering 3.4%. The source material was PBMCs, sampled after nivolumab (anti-PD-1) treatment. The receptor comes from a person between 40 and 85 years old with oral cavity squamous cell carcinoma. J is TRBJ1-2 and V is TRBV18, with D perhaps matching TRBD1 (6 bases). The CDR3 coding sequence is TGTGCCAGCTCACCGGACAGCGCTTATGGCTACACCTTC. Translated, it gives CASSPDSAYGYTF.